Below, 32 T cell receptor beta chains from the same sample are listed, as sequenced in a study of post-analysis software for immune sequencing data. Whole-study results and caveats: Patients showed TRBV5-6, TRBV5-1 and TRBV20-1 among a handful of TRBV segments more frequent than in controls.

These receptors' antigens are unknown. Incorporated into the TCR beta cDNA libraries were unique molecular identifiers, which served to reduce PCR and sequencing biases. From the PCR reads, TCRdb called clonotypes with MiXCR, one entry per CDR3 protein. The sample lists about 800,000 distinct CDR3 sequences; roughly 30% were seen once. What was sequenced was blood. These receptor sequences come from a girl aged 10 to 17 with multiple sclerosis.

The CDR3 reads CSARDPSGVNEQFF. DNA of the CDR3: TGCAGTGCTAGAGATCCCAGCGGGGTCAATGAGCAGTTCTTC. J is TRBJ2-1 and V is TRBV20-1; TRBD2 matches 7 bases. CDR1 and CDR2 from the germline V gene are DFQATT and SNEGSKA (reference sequence). This CDR3 has 14 residues. J was trimmed by 6 bases and V by 0 bases; bases with no gene match: 5.

This chain links TRBV6-5 with TRBJ2-7; D perhaps matches TRBD1 (5 bases). Trimming took 0 bases from V and 5 from J, leaving 8 bases between them. The CDR3 length is 13 residues. The germline V gene has CDR1 MNHEY and CDR2 SVGAGI. CDR3 nucleotide sequence: TGTGCCAGCAGTTACTCGGAAGGGGACGAGCAGTACTTC. Translated: CASSYSEGDEQYF.

This clonotype has more than one count but fewer than ten. V gene TRBV4-3 combines with J gene TRBJ2-5; D is undetermined. The J call may not be correct, given that the DNA end is closer to TRBJ2-7. CDR1 and CDR2 (germline): LGHNA, YSLEER. This CDR3 is 16 amino acids long. CDR3 nucleotide sequence: TGCGCCAGCAGCCAAGCGCTAGGTGAAGGTTGGGACGAGCAGTACTTC. Translation gives CASSQALGEGWDEQYF.

There are a few counts of this clonotype. This chain joins TRBV9 and TRBJ1-6; D ambiguous. The germline CDR1 and CDR2 sequences are SGDLS and YYNGEE. The CDR3 totals 15 residues. V was shortened by 3 bases and J by 10 bases, with 17 bases between the two germline ends. CDR3 nucleotides: TGTGCCAGCAGCGCCTTACCGGGCCACGGATCACCCCTCCACTTT. Translation gives CASSALPGHGSPLHF.

To note about this clonotype: The junction shows a germline mismatch at one end, possibly a read error. CDR3 coding DNA: TGTGTCAGCAGCTCGGCCGGGACTCACCTCGGGAAACTGTTTTTT. Its protein is CVSSSAGTHLGKLFF. The chain combines TRBV7-2 with TRBJ1-4; the D gene is possibly TRBD1 (5 bases). CDR3 length equals 15 residues. Germline V gives CDR1 SGHTA, CDR2 FQGNSA.

The J gene is TRBJ1-2, the V gene TRBV28, with D maybe TRBD1 (5 bases). Deletions cut 6 bases from V and 8 bases from J, with 22 bases between. The CDR3 extends over 15 amino acids. From germline, CDR1 is MDHEN and CDR2 SYDVKM. The CDR3 sequence is CASSLVGGPPRGYTF. As DNA, the CDR3 is TGTGCCAGCAGCCTCGTGGGGGGTCCCCCCCGGGGCTACACCTTC.

The rearrangement uses TRBV20-1 and TRBJ2-1; perhaps D is TRBD1 or TRBD2 (5 bases each). Germline-derived CDR1 and CDR2 are DFQATT and SNEGSKA (reference sequence). V gave up 3 bases and J gave up 6 bases, with 18 bases separating them. The CDR3 consists of 15 residues. The CDR3 here is CSASQGATGPNEQFF. The CDR3 region has the DNA TGCAGTGCTAGTCAGGGCGCGACGGGGCCCAATGAGCAGTTCTTC.

The chain employs TRBV5-1 and TRBJ2-3; weak D call: TRBD1 (6 bases). Trimming removed 3 bases from V and 2 bases from J, with 16 bases in between. CDR1 is SGHRS and CDR2 is YFSETQ in the germline V gene. The CDR3 sequence is 16 residues long. The DNA of the CDR3 is TGCGCCAGCAGCTCGGTAGGGGGTCGTCCCACAGATACGCAGTATTTT. Translation: CASSSVGGRPTDTQYF.

This clonotype came up a few times. The chain uses TRBV7-9 and TRBJ2-3; TRBD1 matches at 8 bases. The CDR3 covers 16 residues. V shed 2 bases, J shed 1 base, and the junction held 5 bases outside the gene matches. The germline V gene encodes CDR1 SEHNR and CDR2 FQNEAQ (reference sequence). The CDR3 spells CASSLPETGGTDTQYF. The CDR3 DNA is TGTGCCAGCAGCTTACCGGAGACAGGGGGCACAGATACGCAGTATTTT.

The sample holds a few counts of this clonotype. This sequence joins TRBV28 and TRBJ1-4; the match to TRBD1 covers 7 bases. CDR1 is MDHEN and CDR2 is SYDVKM in the germline V gene. The CDR3 sequence is 15 residues long. J was trimmed by 0 bases and V by 10 bases; bases with no gene match: 8. CDR3 DNA sequence: TGTGCCATAACGCAGGGGGACACAACTAATGAAAAACTGTTTTTT. It translates to CAITQGDTTNEKLFF. Together with reference TRBV28 and TRBJ1-4, the CDR3 gives the full variable domain: DVKVTQSSRYLVKRTGEKVFLECVQDMDHENMFWYRQDPGLGLRLIYFSYDVKMKEKGDIPEGYSVSREKKERFSLILESASTNQTSMYLCAITQGDTTNEKLFFGSGTQLSVL.

This chain joins TRBV7-9 and TRBJ1-5; D is unresolved. The CDR3 extends over 16 amino acids. The V end lost 4 bases, the J end lost 3 bases, and 16 bases lay between the germline ends. CDR1 and CDR2 from the germline V gene are SEHNR and FQNEAQ (reference sequence). The DNA for the CDR3 is TGTGCCAGCAGCTCAGCCCGGCACGCCCTCAATCAGCCCCAGCATTTT. The encoded protein is CASSSARHALNQPQHF.

This clonotype was observed a few times. The chain joins TRBV7-2 to TRBJ2-6; TRBD1 is a possible D gene (5 bases). The CDR3 is 16 amino acids. CDR1 and CDR2 (germline): SGHTA, FQGNSA. Trimming removed 4 bases at V and 0 bases at J, with 10 bases between. This CDR3 is CASSWSRDSGANVLTF. The DNA for the CDR3 is TGTGCCAGCAGCTGGTCCAGGGACTCTGGGGCCAACGTCCTGACTTTC.

The rearrangement joins TRBV28 to TRBJ2-7; D is perhaps TRBD1 (7 bases). Germline V gene sequence: CDR1 MDHEN, CDR2 SYDVKM. V gave up 2 bases and J gave up 0 bases, with 17 bases separating them. CDR3 length equals 17 residues. The CDR3 DNA follows: TGTGCCAGCAGTTTAATCCAAAGGCAGGGGGGCTCCTACGAGCAGTACTTC. This gives the protein CASSLIQRQGGSYEQYF.

In its sample, this clonotype was seen a few times. For the CDR3, the DNA is TGTGCCATCAGTGGGATGGGCGGGGAGGATCAGCCCCAGCATTTT. Its protein product is CAISGMGGEDQPQHF. V and J are TRBV10-3 and TRBJ1-5; the D is unclear. CDR1 and CDR2 from the germline V gene are ENHRY and SYGVKD. The CDR3 runs 15 residues. Trimming cost V 4 bases and J 5 bases, with 15 bases left between them.

V usage is TRBV12-3 or TRBV12-4 and J usage is TRBJ2-5; the D is unclear. The CDR3 runs to 12 residues. Trimming removed 3 bases at V and 11 bases at J, with 13 bases between. The CDR3 bases are TGTGCCAGCAGTTTTGAGCCTTACCTTCAGTACTTC. Protein sequence: CASSFEPYLQYF.

V is TRBV4-1 and J is TRBJ1-2; D possibly corresponds to TRBD1 (6 bases). Trimming left V 3 bases short and J 1 base short, with 15 bases between. The germline V gene has CDR1 MGHRA and CDR2 YSYEKL. CDR3 length equals 16 residues. The CDR3 loop is CASSHPWGRDNYGYTF. The CDR3 region has the DNA TGCGCCAGCAGCCACCCATGGGGGCGGGATAACTATGGCTACACCTTC.

The genes are TRBV7-9 and TRBJ1-2, with 10 positions matching TRBD1. V lost 3 bases to trimming and J lost 5 bases; unmatched junction nucleotides: 12. This CDR3 is 17 amino acids long. Per germline, CDR1 SEHNR and CDR2 FQNEAQ (reference sequence). The CDR3 DNA sequence: TGTGCCAGCAGCTTGCGGACAGGGGGGCCCTTCGAGTATGGCTACACCTTC. Its translation: CASSLRTGGPFEYGYTF.

This clonotype was detected a few times. The V gene is TRBV10-3, the J gene TRBJ2-5, with D hard to call. Germline CDR1 and CDR2: ENHRY and SYGVKD. Trimming pared 0 bases from V and 2 bases from J, leaving 10 bases between. The CDR3 is 15 residues long. CDR3 in DNA: TGTGCCATCAGTGAGTCGAGTGGGGTACAAGAGACCCAGTACTTC. The encoded protein is CAISESSGVQETQYF.

CDR3 DNA sequence: TGCAGGGCTCCCGCAGGGTACACTGAAGCTTTCTTT. Its protein is CRAPAGYTEAFF. The chain combines TRBV20-1 with TRBJ1-1; tentative D call: TRBD1 (5 bases). The V gene's germline CDR1 is DFQATT and CDR2 SNEGSKA (reference sequence). The CDR3 sequence is 12 residues long.

CDR3 sequence (DNA): TGCAGCGTTGTCGGGGATTATTCTCCCTACGAGCAGTACTTC. Translation: CSVVGDYSPYEQYF. The chain carries TRBV29-1 and TRBJ2-7; D perhaps matches TRBD2 (5 bases). The CDR3 runs to 14 residues. The germline CDR1 and CDR2 sequences are SQVTM and ANQGSEA. V lost 4 bases, J lost 2 bases, and 15 bases lay in between.

There are a few counts of this clonotype. The chain combines TRBV29-1 with TRBJ1-5; no firm D call. Trimming cost V 6 bases and J 5 bases, with 17 bases left between them. The CDR3 has 14 amino acids. CDR1 and CDR2 from the germline V gene are SQVTM and ANQGSEA. The CDR3 protein is CSVAVPGVDQPQHF. In DNA form, the CDR3 reads TGCAGCGTCGCCGTTCCCGGGGTGGATCAGCCCCAGCATTTT. The complete variable domain, with remaining parts taken from reference TRBV29-1 and TRBJ1-5, reads SAVISQKPSRDICQRGTSLTIQCQVDSQVTMMFWYRQQPGQSLTLIATANQGSEATYESGFVIDKFPISRPNLTFSTLTVSNMSPEDSSIYLCSVAVPGVDQPQHFGDGTRLSIL.

V and J are TRBV7-2 and TRBJ2-7; no firm D call. Germline CDR1 is SGHTA and CDR2 is FQGNSA. V lost 2 bases to trimming and J lost 3 bases, with 14 bases between them. The CDR3 spans 15 residues. In DNA, the CDR3 is TGTGCCAGCAGCTTAAGCCCCTTGGGGTACTACGAGCAGTACTTC. As protein: CASSLSPLGYYEQYF.

This clonotype has ten or more counts. The J gene is TRBJ2-3, the V gene TRBV7-9; D unresolved. CDR1 is SEHNR and CDR2 is FQNEAQ in the germline V gene (reference sequence). The CDR3 length is 14 residues. Trimming stripped 5 bases from V and 3 bases from J, with 12 bases between. This CDR3 reads CASSTPGSTDTQYF. The CDR3 nucleotides read TGTGCCAGCAGCACTCCTGGGTCGACAGATACGCAGTATTTT. Based on the CDR3 plus reference TRBV7-9 and TRBJ2-3, the full variable domain is DTGVSQNPRHKITKRGQNVTFRCDPISEHNRLYWYRQTLGQGPEFLTYFQNEAQLEKSRLLSDRFSAERPKGSFSTLEIQRTEQGDSAMYLCASSTPGSTDTQYFGPGTRLTVL.

This chain joins TRBV7-2 and TRBJ2-7; the D gene is possibly TRBD2 (6 bases). The CDR3 spans 13 residues. The V end lost 5 bases, the J end lost 3 bases, and 11 bases lay between the germline ends. Germline V gene lookup returns CDR1 SGHTA and CDR2 FQGNSA. CDR3 region: CASSEGTYYEQYF. The CDR3 nucleotides are TGTGCCAGCAGCGAAGGGACTTACTACGAGCAGTACTTC.

The chain joins TRBV7-2 to TRBJ2-7; D ambiguous. Germline V gene lookup returns CDR1 SGHTA and CDR2 FQGNSA. V was trimmed by 2 bases and J by 8 bases, leaving 13 bases between them. CDR3 length: 13 amino acids. CDR3 nucleotide sequence: TGTGCCAGCAGCTTACCCCAGATCGGACAGCAGTACTTC. Residues: CASSLPQIGQQYF.

Worth noting for this clonotype: One end of the junction varies from germline; a read error may be responsible. The chain recombines TRBV7-2 with TRBJ2-1; D is possibly TRBD1 (6 bases). The CDR3 sequence is 14 residues long. CDR1 SGHTA and CDR2 FQGNSA come from the germline V gene. As DNA, the CDR3 is TGTGCCAGCAGCTCCATATACAGGGAAAATGAGCAGGTCTTC. The encoded protein is CASSSIYRENEQVF.

This clonotype turned up a few times. This sequence joins TRBV7-9 and TRBJ2-3; tentatively, D is TRBD1 (6 bases). The CDR3 contains 13 residues. Trimming pared 4 bases from V and 1 base from J, leaving 6 bases between. Germline CDR1 and CDR2: SEHNR and FQNEAQ (reference sequence). CDR3 protein: CASSWTGTDTQYF. The CDR3 region has the DNA TGTGCCAGCAGCTGGACAGGCACAGATACGCAGTATTTT.

The chain couples TRBV28 to TRBJ2-6; TRBD2 aligns across 8 bases. CDR3 length equals 17 residues. J lost 2 bases, V lost 4 bases, and 7 bases had no gene match. CDR1 is MDHEN, CDR2 SYDVKM, per germline. The CDR3 protein is CASSSPGRGTGANVLTF. The CDR3 region has the DNA TGTGCCAGCAGTTCCCCCGGGAGGGGGACTGGGGCCAACGTCCTGACTTTC.

This chain connects TRBV29-1 to TRBJ2-7; TRBD1 or TRBD2 may be the D gene (6 bases each). The V end lost 6 bases, the J end lost 3 bases, and 9 bases lay between the germline ends. This CDR3 is built from 11 residues. The germline V gene encodes CDR1 SQVTM and CDR2 ANQGSEA. Written as DNA, the CDR3 is TGCAGCGTGCGGGACATCTACGAGCAGTACTTC. Translation gives CSVRDIYEQYF.

The CDR3 loop is CASSGLAGAETQYF. The CDR3, as DNA: TGTGCCAGCAGCGGACTAGCGGGAGCGGAGACCCAGTACTTC. The genes are TRBV12-3 or TRBV12-4 and TRBJ2-5; 13 positions match TRBD2. This CDR3 spans 14 amino acids. Trimming removed 6 bases from V and 5 bases from J; junction bases left unmatched: 3.

This clonotype was recorded a few times. The rearrangement joins TRBV11-2 to TRBJ2-1; weak D call: TRBD1 (7 bases). Germline V gene data show CDR1 as SGHAT and CDR2 as FQNNGV. The V and J ends lost 0 bases and 9 bases respectively, with 21 bases between them. The CDR3 extends over 17 amino acids. The CDR3 here is CASSLDRMEGAGGEQFF. DNA of the CDR3: TGTGCCAGCAGCTTAGATAGGATGGAGGGGGCCGGCGGTGAGCAGTTCTTC.

This clonotype occurred a few times. The chain combines TRBV29-1 with TRBJ2-3; D perhaps matches TRBD1 (5 bases). The CDR3 runs 13 residues. Germline CDR1 reads SQVTM; CDR2 reads ANQGSEA. V was shortened by 5 bases and J by 4 bases, with 13 bases between the two germline ends. The CDR3 loop is CSVKQGSADTQYF. In DNA form, the CDR3 reads TGCAGCGTTAAGCAGGGCTCGGCAGATACGCAGTATTTT.